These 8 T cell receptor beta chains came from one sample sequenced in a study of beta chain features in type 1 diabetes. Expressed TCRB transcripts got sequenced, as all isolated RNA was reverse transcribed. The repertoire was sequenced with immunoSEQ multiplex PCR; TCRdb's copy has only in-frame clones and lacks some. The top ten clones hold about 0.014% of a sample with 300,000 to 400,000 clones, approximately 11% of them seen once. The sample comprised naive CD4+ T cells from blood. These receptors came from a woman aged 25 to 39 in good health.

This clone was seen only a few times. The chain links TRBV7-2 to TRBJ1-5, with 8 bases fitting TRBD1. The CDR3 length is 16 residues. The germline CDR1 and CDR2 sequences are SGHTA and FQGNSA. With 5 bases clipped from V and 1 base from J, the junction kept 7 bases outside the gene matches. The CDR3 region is CASSTRQGLSNQPQHF. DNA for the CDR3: TGTGCCAGCAGCACAAGACAGGGGCTAAGCAATCAGCCCCAGCATTTT.

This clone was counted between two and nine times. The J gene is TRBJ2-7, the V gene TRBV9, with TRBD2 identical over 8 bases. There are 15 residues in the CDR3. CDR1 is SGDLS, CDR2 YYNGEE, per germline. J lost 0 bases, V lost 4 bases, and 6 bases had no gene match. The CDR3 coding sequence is TGTGCCAGCAGCCCACATAGCGGGACCTCCTACGAGCAGTACTTC. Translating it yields CASSPHSGTSYEQYF.

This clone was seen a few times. The CDR3 sequence is CASSPHGRSTREQYF. The CDR3 DNA is TGTGCCAGCAGTCCCCACGGGAGGTCAACGAGGGAGCAGTACTTC. The V gene is TRBV27, the J gene TRBJ2-7, with 7 bases matching TRBD2. The CDR3 has 15 amino acids. The J segment lost 7 bases and the V segment lost 5 bases, leaving 14 bases of the junction unmatched. Germline V gene data show CDR1 as MNHEY and CDR2 as SMNVEV (reference sequence).

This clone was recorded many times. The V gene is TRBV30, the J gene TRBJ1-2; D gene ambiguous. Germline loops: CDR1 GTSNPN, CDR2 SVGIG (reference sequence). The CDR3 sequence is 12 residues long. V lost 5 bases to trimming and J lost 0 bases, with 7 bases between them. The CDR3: CAWSPANYGYTF. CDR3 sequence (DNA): TGTGCCTGGTCTCCAGCTAACTATGGCTACACCTTC.

CDR3 nucleotides: TGTGCCAGCAGCCTAGGACAGGGCGGGACTGAAGCTTTCTTT. This sequence encodes CASSLGQGGTEAFF. The chain has TRBV5-4 and TRBJ1-1, with 8 bases identical to TRBD1. V lost 4 bases and J lost 5; bases outside the gene matches: 7. The CDR3 loop spans 14 amino acids. Per germline, CDR1 SGHNT and CDR2 YYREEE (reference sequence).

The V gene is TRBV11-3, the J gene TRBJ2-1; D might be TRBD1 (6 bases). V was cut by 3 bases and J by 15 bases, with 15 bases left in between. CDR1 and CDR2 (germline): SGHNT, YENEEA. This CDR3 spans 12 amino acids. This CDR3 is CASSLPGHPSFF. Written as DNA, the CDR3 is TGTGCCAGCAGCTTGCCGGGACACCCCTCGTTCTTC.

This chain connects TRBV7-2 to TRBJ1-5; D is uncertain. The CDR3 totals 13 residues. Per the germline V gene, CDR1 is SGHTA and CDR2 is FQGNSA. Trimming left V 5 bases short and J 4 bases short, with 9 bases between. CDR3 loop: CASSLGPNQPQHF. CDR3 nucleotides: TGTGCCAGCAGCCTAGGTCCAAATCAGCCCCAGCATTTT.

Here the CDR3 reads CASSYREKLFF. CDR3 DNA: TGTGCCAGCAGTTACAGAGAGAAACTGTTTTTT. The V gene is TRBV6-5, the J gene TRBJ1-4; D not certain. Germline CDR1 is MNHEY and CDR2 is SVGAGI. This CDR3 spans 11 amino acids. Trimming left V 2 bases short and J 11 bases short, with 6 bases between.